These 30 T cell receptor beta chains originate from one sample sequenced in a study of cytomegalovirus exposure and HLA in healthy donors. Measured with immunoSEQ multiplex PCR; TCRdb has only the in-frame clones, and not every one. There are some 140,000 clones in the sample; about 82% occur only once, and around 2.1% lies in the top ten. Input material: PBMCs. Receptors originate from a human donor in good health.

The genes are TRBV30 and TRBJ2-5; a possible D gene is TRBD1 (6 bases). Germline V lookup: CDR1 GTSNPN, CDR2 SVGIG (reference sequence). This CDR3 has 14 residues. Trimming removed 3 bases at V and 5 bases at J, with 16 bases between. Here the CDR3 DNA reads TGTGCCTGGAGATCACAGGGAGAGTGGGAGACCCAGTACTTC. Translating it yields CAWRSQGEWETQYF.

The chain carries TRBV7-3 and TRBJ1-5; a possible D gene is TRBD1 (5 bases). V lost 4 bases and J 8 bases, leaving 12 bases between the germline ends. The CDR3 is 13 amino acids. From germline, CDR1 is SGHTA and CDR2 FQGTGA. The CDR3 DNA follows: TGTGCCAGCAGCTGGGGCCAAGGGGAGCCCCAGCATTTT. Translated, it gives CASSWGQGEPQHF.

CDR3 sequence (DNA): TGTGCCACCAGCAGAGATAGCGAGTACGAGCAGTACTTC. The encoded protein is CATSRDSEYEQYF. V gene TRBV15 combines with J gene TRBJ2-7, with D perhaps matching TRBD2 (5 bases). This CDR3 has 13 residues. V was clipped by 0 bases and J by 4 bases, with 7 bases between them. Germline lookup yields CDR1 LNHNV and CDR2 YYDKDF (reference sequence).

This clone was seen more than once but under ten times. V usage is TRBV28 and J usage is TRBJ1-2, with unresolved D. CDR3 size: 12 residues. V lost 5 bases, J lost 4 bases, and 8 bases lay in between. Germline V gene sequence: CDR1 MDHEN, CDR2 SYDVKM. CDR3 sequence reads: CASSPPGYGYTF. CDR3 nucleotides: TGTGCCAGCAGTCCGCCGGGCTATGGCTACACCTTC.

The V gene is TRBV18, the J gene TRBJ1-3; D ambiguous. The V gene's germline CDR1 is KGHSH and CDR2 LQKENI. V was shortened by 6 bases and J by 2 bases, with 11 bases between the two germline ends. This CDR3 region has 14 residues. The CDR3 DNA reads as TGTGCCAGCTCCCCGGGTGTTACTGGAAACACCATATATTTT. This encodes CASSPGVTGNTIYF.

The rearrangement joins TRBV20-1 to TRBJ2-7; unclear D gene. V was trimmed by 3 bases and J by 3 bases, leaving 6 bases between them. This CDR3 comprises 11 residues. Germline V gene lookup returns CDR1 DFQATT and CDR2 SNEGSKA (reference sequence). CDR3 region: CSASLVYEQYF. In DNA, the CDR3 is TGCAGTGCTAGTCTTGTCTACGAGCAGTACTTC.

The chain uses TRBV27 and TRBJ1-4; D is ambiguous. The germline V gene encodes CDR1 MNHEY and CDR2 SMNVEV (reference sequence). The V and J ends lost 4 bases and 4 bases respectively, with 10 bases between them. There are 14 residues in the CDR3. CDR3 in DNA: TGTGCCAGCAGTTCAACAAGAGGTAATGAAAAACTGTTTTTT. Residues: CASSSTRGNEKLFF. Together with reference TRBV27 and TRBJ1-4, the CDR3 gives the full variable domain: EAQVTQNPRYLITVTGKKLTVTCSQNMNHEYMSWYRQDPGLGLRQIYYSMNVEVTDKGDVPEGYKVSRKEKRNFPLILESPSPNQTSLYFCASSSTRGNEKLFFGSGTQLSVL.

The gene calls are TRBV5-1 and TRBJ2-2, with 7 bases matching TRBD1. V was clipped by 1 base and J by 7 bases; unmatched bases: 7. This CDR3 comprises 15 residues. Looked up from germline, CDR1 is SGHRS and CDR2 is YFSETQ. CDR3 residues: CASSLSGQAGGELFF. CDR3 coding DNA: TGCGCCAGCAGCTTGTCAGGACAGGCCGGCGGGGAGCTGTTTTTT. Combining the CDR3 with reference TRBV5-1 and TRBJ2-2 gives the whole variable domain KAGVTQTPRYLIKTRGQQVTLSCSPISGHRSVSWYQQTPGQGLQFLFEYFSETQRNKGNFPGRFSGRQFSNSRSEMNVSTLELGDSALYLCASSLSGQAGGELFFGEGSRLTVL.

The CDR3 loop reads CASRGQGSFSGANVLTF. The CDR3 DNA sequence: TGCGCCAGCAGGGGACAGGGTTCCTTCTCTGGGGCCAACGTCCTGACTTTC. The chain couples TRBV5-1 to TRBJ2-6; 9 bases align to TRBD1. J lost 0 bases, V lost 5 bases, and 6 bases had no gene match. The germline V gene has CDR1 SGHRS and CDR2 YFSETQ. CDR3 length: 17 residues.

The gene calls are TRBV4-2 and TRBJ1-4; TRBD1 agrees at 8 bases. The junction had 9 bases not matched to a gene; V was cut back by 4 bases and J by 5 bases. This CDR3 is built from 16 residues. Germline values: CDR1 LGHNA, CDR2 YNFKEQ. The CDR3 nucleotides are TGTGCCAGCAGCCGCCGAGAGGGACAGGTGAATGAAAAACTGTTTTTT. Translation: CASSRREGQVNEKLFF.

This chain joins TRBV7-6 and TRBJ1-1; D not resolved. From germline, CDR1 is SGHVS and CDR2 FNYEAQ. The CDR3 is 11 residues long. V shed 8 bases and J shed 1 base, with 5 bases lying between them. CDR3 region: CASRGNTEAFF. The CDR3 DNA is TGTGCCAGCCGGGGGAACACTGAAGCTTTCTTT. The whole variable domain, filled in from reference TRBV7-6 and TRBJ1-1, reads GAGVSQSPRYKVTKRGQDVALRCDPISGHVSLYWYRQALGQGPEFLTYFNYEAQQDKSGLPNDRFSAERPEGSISTLTIQRTEQRDSAMYRCASRGNTEAFFGQGTRLTVV.

The rearrangement joins TRBV18 to TRBJ2-7, with D unresolved. Per the germline V gene, CDR1 is KGHSH and CDR2 is LQKENI. The CDR3 runs 13 residues. V was pared by 6 bases and J by 0 bases, with 9 bases between. The CDR3 loop reads CASSSLDSYEQYF. In nucleotides, the CDR3 is TGTGCCAGCTCTTCACTTGACTCCTACGAGCAGTACTTC.

V and J are TRBV18 and TRBJ1-6; maybe TRBD1 (5 bases). Germline loops: CDR1 KGHSH, CDR2 LQKENI. V lost 2 bases, J lost 4 bases, and 12 bases lay in between. This CDR3 is 16 amino acids long. This CDR3 reads CASSPKTRGYNSPLHF. Written as DNA, the CDR3 is TGTGCCAGCTCACCAAAGACTCGGGGGTATAATTCACCCCTCCACTTT.

In this sample, this clone turned up once. Additional DNA sequences in this sample encode the identical CDR3. V gene TRBV5-1 combines with J gene TRBJ1-1; D ambiguous. V dropped 1 base and J dropped 1 base, with 8 bases sitting between them. This CDR3 is built from 14 residues. The germline gives CDR1 SGHRS, CDR2 YFSETQ. CDR3 protein: CASSLSSGNTEAFF. CDR3 coding DNA: TGCGCCAGCAGCTTGTCCTCGGGGAACACTGAAGCTTTCTTT.

The chain combines TRBV19 with TRBJ2-3; 14 bases are shared with TRBD2. J lost 4 bases, V lost 7 bases, and 7 bases had no gene match. The CDR3 runs 16 residues. Germline CDR1 and CDR2: LNHDA and SQIVND (reference sequence). The CDR3 here is CASTRLAGGSADTQYF. In DNA, the CDR3 is TGTGCCAGTACCCGACTAGCGGGAGGGAGCGCAGATACGCAGTATTTT.

This sequence joins TRBV4-1 and TRBJ1-6, with D hard to call. Trimming took off 0 bases at V and 10 bases at J, with 10 bases between the two ends. Germline V CDR1 and CDR2: MGHRA, YSYEKL. This CDR3 is built from 14 residues. The CDR3 sequence is CASSQDVLGSPLHF. CDR3 bases: TGCGCCAGCAGCCAAGATGTTCTGGGCTCACCCCTCCACTTT.

A few counts support this clone. The chain carries TRBV2 and TRBJ1-1; 7 nucleotides agree with TRBD1. V gave up 5 bases and J gave up 11 bases; unmatched junction bases: 5. CDR1 is SNHLY and CDR2 is FYNNEI in the germline V gene. This CDR3 has 11 residues. CDR3 DNA: TGTGCCAGCAGTTCCACAGGGGCTGCTTTCTTT. This translates into CASSSTGAAFF.

As regards this clone: Other DNA sequences in the sample encode the same CDR3. The chain employs TRBV11-2 and TRBJ2-7; 10 nucleotides match TRBD2. Trimming took 3 bases from V and 6 from J; bases not matched to a gene: 5. CDR1 is SGHAT, CDR2 FQNNGV, per germline. The CDR3 is 14 amino acids. CDR3: CASSFLLAGAEQYF. The DNA for the CDR3 is TGTGCCAGCAGCTTCCTTCTAGCGGGAGCCGAGCAGTACTTC.

The chain recombines TRBV7-9 with TRBJ1-2; 12 bases line up with TRBD1. V was pared by 1 base and J by 8 bases, with 8 bases of the junction left unmatched. Germline assignment: CDR1 SEHNR and CDR2 FQNEAQ (reference sequence). The CDR3 is 16 amino acids. CDR3 residues: CASSLGLGQGASGYTF. The DNA for the CDR3 is TGTGCCAGCAGCTTAGGCCTGGGACAGGGGGCGAGCGGCTACACCTTC.

This sequence joins TRBV7-2 and TRBJ1-2, with TRBD1 matching 9 bases. Per the germline V gene, CDR1 is SGHTA and CDR2 is FQGNSA. Trimming at V came to 2 bases and at J to 4 bases, leaving 14 bases not matched to a gene. This CDR3 comprises 18 residues. In DNA form, the CDR3 reads TGTGCCAGCAGCTTATCCCGGGGACAGGGAATCGTCATCTATGGCTACACCTTC. Its translation is CASSLSRGQGIVIYGYTF.

This clone was seen once. This sequence joins TRBV6-1 and TRBJ1-5; 9 bases map to TRBD1. The trim removed 4 bases at V and 6 bases at J, leaving 13 bases unmatched. CDR3 length: 17 amino acids. Per germline, CDR1 MNHNS and CDR2 SASEGT. The CDR3 region is CASSVSPGTGTSQPQHF. The CDR3 DNA reads as TGTGCCAGCAGTGTTTCCCCGGGGACAGGGACTTCTCAGCCCCAGCATTTT.

V usage is TRBV6-5 and J usage is TRBJ2-1, with 8 positions matching TRBD2. The germline V gene has CDR1 MNHEY and CDR2 SVGAGI. V trimming: 7 bases; J trimming: 6 bases; junction bases outside the gene matches: 8. This CDR3 region has 14 residues. The CDR3 reads CASTNRGGFNEQFF. DNA of the CDR3: TGTGCCAGCACTAACCGGGGGGGTTTCAATGAGCAGTTCTTC.

The rearrangement links TRBV5-1 to TRBJ1-1; no definite D call. With 4 bases removed from V and 2 bases from J, the gap between germline ends came to 3 bases. This CDR3 comprises 11 residues. Germline V CDR1 and CDR2: SGHRS, YFSETQ. CDR3 region: CASSLNTEAFF. CDR3 nucleotides: TGCGCCAGCAGCCTCAACACTGAAGCTTTCTTT. The variable domain in full, completed from reference TRBV5-1 and TRBJ1-1, reads KAGVTQTPRYLIKTRGQQVTLSCSPISGHRSVSWYQQTPGQGLQFLFEYFSETQRNKGNFPGRFSGRQFSNSRSEMNVSTLELGDSALYLCASSLNTEAFFGQGTRLTVV.

This clone was counted a few times. V and J are TRBV5-1 and TRBJ1-2; possibly TRBD1 for D (5 bases). CDR3 length equals 13 residues. The germline V gene encodes CDR1 SGHRS and CDR2 YFSETQ. V shed 0 bases and J shed 2 bases, with 5 bases lying between them. CDR3 DNA sequence: TGCGCCAGCAGCTTGGACAGGAACTATGGCTACACCTTC. Translated, it gives CASSLDRNYGYTF.

V is TRBV25-1 and J is TRBJ2-4, with 7 bases lining up with TRBD2. The germline V gene has CDR1 MGHDK and CDR2 SYGVNS. V shed 0 bases, J shed 3 bases, and the junction held 5 bases outside the gene matches. CDR3 length: 16 residues. The CDR3 sequence is CASSEYEGGGKNIQYF. CDR3 in DNA: TGTGCCAGCAGTGAATATGAAGGCGGGGGCAAAAACATTCAGTACTTC.

This clone appeared a few times. The V gene is TRBV29-1, the J gene TRBJ2-1; TRBD2 agrees at 9 bases. V shed 1 base and J 7 bases; nucleotides not matched to a gene: 5. The CDR3 totals 14 residues. Germline loops: CDR1 SQVTM, CDR2 ANQGSEA. This CDR3 reads CSVEGGGASNEQFF. The CDR3 coding sequence is TGCAGCGTTGAAGGCGGGGGGGCCTCTAATGAGCAGTTCTTC.

This chain links TRBV6-1 with TRBJ1-4, with D possibly matching TRBD1 (6 bases). Germline CDR1 and CDR2: MNHNS and SASEGT. Trimming cost V 7 bases and J 5 bases, with 11 bases left between them. The CDR3 totals 13 residues. The CDR3 protein is CASTGTKNEKLFF. The CDR3 bases are TGTGCCAGCACCGGGACAAAAAATGAAAAACTGTTTTTT.

The chain links TRBV5-1 to TRBJ2-1, with D tentatively TRBD2 (5 bases). CDR3 length equals 18 residues. Trimming pared 3 bases from V and 0 bases from J, leaving 19 bases between. Germline V CDR1 and CDR2: SGHRS, YFSETQ. CDR3 protein: CASSSSGGAYDSYNEQFF. In DNA, the CDR3 is TGCGCCAGCAGCTCGAGCGGAGGAGCTTATGACTCCTACAATGAGCAGTTCTTC.

DNA of the CDR3: TGTGCCAGCAGCTTAATGGGGACAGGAGCTTGGGGCACTGAAGCTTTCTTT. Protein sequence: CASSLMGTGAWGTEAFF. V gene TRBV7-3 combines with J gene TRBJ1-1; 8 nucleotides match TRBD1. Looked up from germline, CDR1 is SGHTA and CDR2 is FQGTGA. This CDR3 contains 17 residues. Trimming at V came to 1 base and at J to 4 bases, leaving 11 bases not matched to a gene.

V and J are TRBV28 and TRBJ1-1; 8 bases map to TRBD1. The ends lost 5 bases at V and 6 bases at J; junction bases unmatched: 5. Germline CDR1 reads MDHEN; CDR2 reads SYDVKM. CDR3 length equals 13 residues. CDR3 protein: CASSITGGAEAFF. The CDR3 DNA sequence: TGTGCCAGCAGTATTACAGGGGGGGCTGAAGCTTTCTTT.